The present entry profiles one T cell receptor beta chain with its context. This record belongs to a study of blood T cell repertoires in COVID-19. As for the study in general: The United States, Italy and Spain supplied acute and convalescent COVID-19 samples.

V gave up 5 bases and J gave up 3 bases, with 13 bases separating them. Germline loops: CDR1 MNHEY, CDR2 SMNVEV (reference sequence). The CDR3 is 15 residues long. Per the original data handling: Cell counts per sample came from amplifying reference gene primers. The protocol was immunoSEQ multiplex PCR, while the TCRdb copy is restricted to in-frame clones and leaves out a portion. Clone size and V and J calls were adopted from that table, with D and trimming inferred from the DNA. Of about 56,000 clones in the sample, roughly 86% were seen once. The rearrangement joins TRBV27 to TRBJ2-2, with a possible D match to TRBD1 (6 bases). Input material: peripheral blood. The clonotype originates from a man over 45 with active COVID-19. CDR3 nucleotides: TGTGCCAGCAGTGTCCGGCAGGGGTACACCGGGGAGCTGTTTTTT. Translating it yields CASSVRQGYTGELFF.